What follows describes a single T cell receptor beta chain. Recruits, aged about 18 to 100 years, lived in 24 US areas. The record originates from a study of blood T cell repertoires in COVID-19. Looking at the study overall: The United States, Italy and Spain were the sources of the acute and convalescent COVID-19 samples. In each case, the material was cDNA or gDNA derived from T cells, B-cell-depleted T cells, or PBMCs.

Per the authors' pipeline: The authors estimated nucleated cell counts from reference gene primer amplification. Produced via immunoSEQ multiplex PCR; TCRdb's table is partial and in-frame only. The V and J calls and the clone size are those of that table, but D and trimming were determined from the DNA. This table holds hundreds of thousands of clones, approximately 91% found once. This sequence originates from a middle-aged woman who had recovered from COVID-19. The source material was PBMCs or T cells enriched from blood (not recorded which).

CDR3 bases: TGTGCCAGCAGCTCCTCCGACGGGAGGGCCCTCGGGGAGCTGTTTTTT. The encoded protein is CASSSSDGRALGELFF. The V gene is TRBV11-2, the J gene TRBJ2-2, with 8 positions matching TRBD2. CDR3 length equals 16 residues. Per germline, CDR1 SGHAT and CDR2 FQNNGV. V was clipped by 4 bases and J by 7 bases; unmatched bases: 11.